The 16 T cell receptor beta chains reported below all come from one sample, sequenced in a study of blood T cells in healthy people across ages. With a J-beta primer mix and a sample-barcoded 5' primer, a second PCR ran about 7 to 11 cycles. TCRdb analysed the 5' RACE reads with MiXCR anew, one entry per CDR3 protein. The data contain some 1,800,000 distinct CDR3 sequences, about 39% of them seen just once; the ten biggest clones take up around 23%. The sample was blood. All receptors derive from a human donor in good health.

The CDR3 reads CASSEGQGIGTEQFF. CDR3 coding DNA: TGTGCCAGCAGTGAAGGACAGGGGATAGGAACTGAGCAGTTCTTC. V gene TRBV2 combines with J gene TRBJ2-1, with 8 bases identical to TRBD1. The CDR3 sequence is 15 residues long. The germline V gene has CDR1 SNHLY and CDR2 FYNNEI. J lost 9 bases, V lost 1 base, and 8 bases had no gene match.

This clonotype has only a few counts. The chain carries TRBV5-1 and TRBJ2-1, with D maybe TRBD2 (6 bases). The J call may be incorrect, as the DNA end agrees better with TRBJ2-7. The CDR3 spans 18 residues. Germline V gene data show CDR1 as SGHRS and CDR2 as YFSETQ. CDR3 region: CASSLIPPSVSSYNEQYF. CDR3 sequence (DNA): TGCGCCAGCAGCCTAATTCCCCCTAGCGTAAGCTCCTACAATGAGCAGTACTTC.

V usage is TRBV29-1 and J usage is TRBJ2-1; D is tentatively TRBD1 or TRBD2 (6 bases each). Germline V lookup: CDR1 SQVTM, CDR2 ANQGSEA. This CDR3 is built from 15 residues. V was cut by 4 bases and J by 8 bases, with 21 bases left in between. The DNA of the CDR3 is TGCAGCGTTGTTCTGCCCAGAGGGGGGCGTCATGAGCAGTTCTTC. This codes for CSVVLPRGGRHEQFF.

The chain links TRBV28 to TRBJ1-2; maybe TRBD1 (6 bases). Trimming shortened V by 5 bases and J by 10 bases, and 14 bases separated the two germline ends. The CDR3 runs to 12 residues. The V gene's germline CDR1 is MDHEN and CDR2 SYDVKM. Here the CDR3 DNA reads TGTGCCAGCAGTCTGCCGGGGGGCGACTACACCTTC. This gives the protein CASSLPGGDYTF.

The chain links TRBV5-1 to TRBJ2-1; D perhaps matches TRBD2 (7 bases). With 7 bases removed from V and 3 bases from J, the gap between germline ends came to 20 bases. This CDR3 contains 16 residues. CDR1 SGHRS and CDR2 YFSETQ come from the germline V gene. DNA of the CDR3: TGCGCCAGCTCCTGGGGGGCGGGGGACAACTACAATGAGCAGTTCTTC. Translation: CASSWGAGDNYNEQFF.

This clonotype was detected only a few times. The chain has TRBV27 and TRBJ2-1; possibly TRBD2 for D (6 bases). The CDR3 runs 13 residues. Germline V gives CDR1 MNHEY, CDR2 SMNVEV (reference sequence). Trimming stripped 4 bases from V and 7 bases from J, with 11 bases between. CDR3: CASSSSTSNEQFF. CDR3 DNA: TGTGCCAGCAGTTCATCGACTAGTAATGAGCAGTTCTTC.

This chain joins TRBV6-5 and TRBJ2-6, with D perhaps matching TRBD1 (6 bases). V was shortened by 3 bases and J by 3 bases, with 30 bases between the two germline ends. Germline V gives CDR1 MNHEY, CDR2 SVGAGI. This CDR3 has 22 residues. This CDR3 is CASSYLRILGGSATGGANVLTF. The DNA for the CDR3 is TGTGCCAGCAGTTATCTGAGAATCCTAGGGGGATCGGCGACCGGTGGGGCCAACGTCCTGACTTTC.

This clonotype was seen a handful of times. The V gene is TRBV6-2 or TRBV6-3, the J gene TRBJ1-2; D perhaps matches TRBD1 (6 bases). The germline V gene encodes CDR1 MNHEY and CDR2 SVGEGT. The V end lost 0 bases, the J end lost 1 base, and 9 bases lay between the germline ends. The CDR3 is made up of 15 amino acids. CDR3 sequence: CASSYSRTDNYGYTF. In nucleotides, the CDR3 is TGTGCCAGCAGTTACTCCCGGACAGATAACTATGGCTACACCTTC.

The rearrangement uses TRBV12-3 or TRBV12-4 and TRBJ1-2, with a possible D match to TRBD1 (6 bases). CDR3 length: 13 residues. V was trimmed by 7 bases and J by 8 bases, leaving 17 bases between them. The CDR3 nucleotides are TGTGCCAGCAAAAACAGGGTAGTATACGGCTACACCTTC. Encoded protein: CASKNRVVYGYTF.

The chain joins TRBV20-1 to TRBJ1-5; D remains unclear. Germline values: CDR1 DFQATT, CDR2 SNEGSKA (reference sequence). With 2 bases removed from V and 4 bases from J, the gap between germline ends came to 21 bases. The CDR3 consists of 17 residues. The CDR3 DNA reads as TGCAGTGCTAGAAAAGCGAGTCACCCTGATCAGAATCAGCCCCAGCATTTT. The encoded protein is CSARKASHPDQNQPQHF.

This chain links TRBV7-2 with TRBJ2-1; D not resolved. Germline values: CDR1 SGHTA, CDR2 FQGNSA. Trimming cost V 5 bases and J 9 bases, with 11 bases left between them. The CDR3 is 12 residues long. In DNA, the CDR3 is TGTGCCAGCAGCCTATTCGGTACTGAGCAGTTCTTC. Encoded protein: CASSLFGTEQFF.

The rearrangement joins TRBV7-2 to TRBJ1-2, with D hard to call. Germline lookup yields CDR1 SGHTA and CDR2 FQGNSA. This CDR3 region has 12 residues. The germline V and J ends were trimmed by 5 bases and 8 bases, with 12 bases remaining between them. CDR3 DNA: TGTGCCAGCAGCCCCAGCGCGGGCGGCTACACCTTC. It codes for CASSPSAGGYTF. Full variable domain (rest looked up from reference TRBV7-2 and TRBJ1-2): GAGVSQSPSNKVTEKGKDVELRCDPISGHTALYWYRQSLGQGLEFLIYFQGNSAPDKSGLPSDRFSAERTGGSVSTLTIQRTQQEDSAVYLCASSPSAGGYTFGSGTRLTVV.

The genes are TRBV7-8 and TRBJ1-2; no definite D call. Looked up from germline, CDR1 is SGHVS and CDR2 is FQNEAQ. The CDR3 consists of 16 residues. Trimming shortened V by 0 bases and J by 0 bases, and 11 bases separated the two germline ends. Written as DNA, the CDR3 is TGTGCCAGCAGCTTAGCGCTTATAGCAGCTAACTATGGCTACACCTTC. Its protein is CASSLALIAANYGYTF.

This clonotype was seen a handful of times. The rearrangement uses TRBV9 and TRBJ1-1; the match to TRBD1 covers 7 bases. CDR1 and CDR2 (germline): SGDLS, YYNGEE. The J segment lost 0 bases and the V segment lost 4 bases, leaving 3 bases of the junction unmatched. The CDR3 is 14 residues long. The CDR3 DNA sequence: TGTGCCAGCAGCTACCAGGGGGTGAACACTGAAGCTTTCTTT. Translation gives CASSYQGVNTEAFF.

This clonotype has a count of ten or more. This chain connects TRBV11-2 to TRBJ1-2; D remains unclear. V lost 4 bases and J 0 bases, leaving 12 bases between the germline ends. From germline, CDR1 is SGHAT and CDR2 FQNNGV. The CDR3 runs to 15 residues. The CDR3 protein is CASSSPRNSNYGYTF. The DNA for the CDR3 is TGTGCCAGCAGCTCCCCAAGGAATTCTAACTATGGCTACACCTTC. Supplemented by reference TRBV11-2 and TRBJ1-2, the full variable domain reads EAGVAQSPRYKIIEKRQSVAFWCNPISGHATLYWYQQILGQGPKLLIQFQNNGVVDDSQLPKDRFSAERLKGVDSTLKIQPAKLEDSAVYLCASSSPRNSNYGYTFGSGTRLTVV.

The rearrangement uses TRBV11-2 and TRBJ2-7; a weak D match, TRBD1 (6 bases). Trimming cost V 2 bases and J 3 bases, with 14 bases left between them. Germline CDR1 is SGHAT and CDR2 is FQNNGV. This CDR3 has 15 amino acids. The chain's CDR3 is CASSLRTATYYEQYF. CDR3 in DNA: TGTGCCAGCAGCTTAAGGACAGCTACCTACTACGAGCAGTACTTC.